This T cell receptor beta chain was sequenced during a study of T cell changes during pregnancy in multiple sclerosis. The repertoire was sequenced with immunoSEQ multiplex PCR; TCRdb's copy has only in-frame clones and lacks some. The sample records about 60,000 clones, roughly 90% being singletons. CDR1 and CDR2 from the germline V gene are SGHTA and FQGNSA. J was trimmed by 7 bases and V by 11 bases; bases with no gene match: 15. This CDR3 is built from 14 residues. The sample here was peripheral blood, taken in the second trimester of pregnancy. The rearrangement links TRBV7-2 to TRBJ1-2; TRBD1 matches 8 bases. The TCR comes from a female donor with multiple sclerosis, enrolled in a pregnancy study. The CDR3 coding sequence is TGTGCCGCAGGCGCCGAGGACAGGGCAGGTGGCTACACCTTC. Translating gives CAAGAEDRAGGYTF.